These 27 T cell receptor beta chains share one sample of origin, sequenced in a study of blood T cells in healthy people across ages (dated by TCRdb to 2014 to 2015). The method behind the library was 5' RACE. Sequenced on an Illumina HiSeq 2500. A second PCR of about 6 to 11 cycles was performed with a sample-barcoded 5' primer and a J-beta primer mix. TCRdb took the public reads, trimmed them with fastp at Q25, ran MiXCR for clone calling and kept in-frame beta chains. Each CDR3 protein appears once, grouped with its most common genes and DNA. Here the sample has 600,000 to 850,000 distinct CDR3 sequences; approximately 25% occur a single time. Of the sample, roughly 9% is held by the ten largest clones. These same records also appear under a second study, on T cells of mothers and their children.

Sequencing was carried out using blood. The receptors shown here come from a boy aged 10-17 years in good health.

This clonotype was recorded a few times. The chain carries TRBV11-2 and TRBJ2-3; D is ambiguous. The length of the CDR3 is 13 residues. The germline V and J ends were trimmed by 2 bases and 4 bases, with 7 bases remaining between them. Germline V gene sequence: CDR1 SGHAT, CDR2 FQNNGV. This CDR3 is CASSLSPSDTQYF. CDR3 nucleotide sequence: TGTGCCAGCAGCTTAAGCCCTTCAGATACGCAGTATTTT. Full variable domain (missing parts from reference TRBV11-2 and TRBJ2-3): EAGVAQSPRYKIIEKRQSVAFWCNPISGHATLYWYQQILGQGPKLLIQFQNNGVVDDSQLPKDRFSAERLKGVDSTLKIQPAKLEDSAVYLCASSLSPSDTQYFGPGTRLTVL.

A remark on this clonotype: Mismatch with germline at one junction end may stem from a read error. The chain is built from TRBV7-8 and TRBJ2-5; possibly TRBD1 for D (5 bases). The DNA end is more similar to TRBJ2-1, so the J call may be wrong. This CDR3 contains 14 residues. Germline V lookup: CDR1 SGHVS, CDR2 FQNEAQ. The chain's CDR3 is CAGSLGARGNEQFF. CDR3 nucleotide sequence: TGTGCCGGCAGCTTAGGGGCTAGAGGCAATGAGCAGTTCTTC.

CDR3 nucleotides: TGTGCCATCAACCGGTCACCGGGACAGAAATACGAGCAGTACTTC. This gives the protein CAINRSPGQKYEQYF. This chain uses TRBV10-3 with TRBJ2-7; 7 nucleotides line up with TRBD1. CDR1 and CDR2 from the germline V gene are ENHRY and SYGVKD. The V and J ends lost 7 bases and 4 bases, in that order; junction bases with no gene match: 13. The length of the CDR3 is 15 residues.

The CDR3 is CSVLLAGYEQYF. CDR3 coding DNA: TGCAGCGTTCTGCTAGCGGGGTACGAGCAGTACTTC. This chain uses TRBV29-1 with TRBJ2-1; the match to TRBD2 covers 9 bases. The J call is uncertain, as TRBJ2-7 better fits the DNA end. From germline, CDR1 is SQVTM and CDR2 ANQGSEA. The CDR3 is 12 residues long.

This clonotype turned up a few times. The chain is built from TRBV25-1 and TRBJ2-1; 7 bases map to TRBD2. J lost 0 bases, V lost 2 bases, and 10 bases had no gene match. Germline values: CDR1 MGHDK, CDR2 SYGVNS. The CDR3 loop spans 18 amino acids. The CDR3 coding sequence is TGTGCCAGCAGTGAAATCTTAGATGAGCGGGACTCCTACAATGAGCAGTTCTTC. Residues: CASSEILDERDSYNEQFF.

The V and J genes are TRBV7-3 and TRBJ2-2, with no clear D. This CDR3 has 15 amino acids. Trimming pared 4 bases from V and 0 bases from J, leaving 9 bases between. Looked up from germline, CDR1 is SGHTA and CDR2 is FQGTGA. CDR3 protein: CASSSGLANTGELFF. The DNA of the CDR3 is TGTGCCAGCAGCTCGGGCCTCGCGAACACCGGGGAGCTGTTTTTT.

This clonotype was counted only a few times. The genes are TRBV29-1 and TRBJ2-1; D is perhaps TRBD1 (5 bases). Germline values: CDR1 SQVTM, CDR2 ANQGSEA. V was clipped by 7 bases and J by 4 bases, with 11 bases between them. The CDR3 totals 12 residues. Here the CDR3 DNA reads TGCAGCGACAGGACGGCATACAATGAGCAGTTCTTC. Its translation: CSDRTAYNEQFF.

This clonotype was seen a few times. CDR3 in amino acids: CSATLADGYEQFF. CDR3 DNA sequence: TGCAGTGCTACCCTAGCGGACGGGTATGAGCAGTTCTTC. The chain recombines TRBV20-1 with TRBJ2-1, with 7 bases aligning to TRBD2. V was pared by 4 bases and J by 8 bases, with 8 bases of the junction left unmatched. This CDR3 comprises 13 residues. Germline V CDR1 and CDR2: DFQATT, SNEGSKA (reference sequence).

The V call is TRBV5-1, the J call TRBJ1-3, with D hard to call. Trimming pared 0 bases from V and 2 bases from J, leaving 9 bases between. The CDR3 has 15 amino acids. Germline V gene sequence: CDR1 SGHRS, CDR2 YFSETQ. DNA of the CDR3: TGCGCCAGCAGCTTGGGACCGATGCCTGGAAACACCATATATTTT. Translated: CASSLGPMPGNTIYF.

Notes on this clonotype: Mismatch with germline at one junction end may stem from a read error. The rearrangement uses TRBV4-2 and TRBJ2-5; TRBD2 aligns across 10 bases. The CDR3 spans 17 residues. Per the germline V gene, CDR1 is LGHNA and CDR2 is YNFKEQ. The CDR3 reads CASSQVSGGAYQETQCF. DNA for the CDR3: TGTGCCAGCAGCCAAGTAAGCGGGGGGGCCTACCAAGAGACCCAGTGCTTC.

This chain joins TRBV11-2 and TRBJ2-5; D is perhaps TRBD1 (6 bases). Trimming left V 5 bases short and J 4 bases short, with 11 bases between. The CDR3 totals 13 residues. Germline assignment: CDR1 SGHAT and CDR2 FQNNGV. Written as DNA, the CDR3 is TGTGCCAGCAGCAAGGGACAAGCAGAGACCCAGTACTTC. This gives the protein CASSKGQAETQYF.

The chain uses TRBV20-1 and TRBJ2-5, with D unresolved. V was trimmed by 5 bases and J by 4 bases, leaving 8 bases between them. The CDR3 spans 11 residues. Germline V lookup: CDR1 DFQATT, CDR2 SNEGSKA (reference sequence). CDR3 sequence reads: CSARGRETQYF. The CDR3 DNA is TGCAGTGCTCGCGGCCGAGAGACCCAGTACTTC.

In this sample, this clonotype turned up a few times. J is TRBJ2-1 and V is TRBV9; D is perhaps TRBD1 or TRBD2 (6 bases each). This CDR3 region has 15 residues. Germline V CDR1 and CDR2: SGDLS, YYNGEE. Trimming shortened V by 1 base and J by 4 bases, and 12 bases separated the two germline ends. In nucleotides, the CDR3 is TGTGCCAGCAGCGTAAGGGGGGATGGTTACAATGAGCAGTTCTTC. This codes for CASSVRGDGYNEQFF.

The V call is TRBV28, the J call TRBJ2-2; D is possibly TRBD2 (5 bases). The CDR3 extends over 13 amino acids. V gave up 10 bases and J gave up 7 bases, with 16 bases separating them. Germline CDR1 MDHEN, CDR2 SYDVKM. CDR3 amino acids: CATSSRGSGELFF. CDR3 DNA: TGTGCCACCTCGTCCCGGGGTAGCGGGGAGCTGTTTTTT.

This clonotype was recorded many times. This chain links TRBV7-3 with TRBJ2-5, with D possibly TRBD1 on 5 matching bases. CDR1 and CDR2 (germline): SGHTA, FQGTGA. This CDR3 is 13 amino acids long. The V end lost 5 bases, the J end lost 5 bases, and 12 bases lay between the germline ends. The CDR3 spells CASSPQGWETQYF. The CDR3 nucleotides are TGTGCCAGCAGCCCTCAGGGATGGGAGACCCAGTACTTC.

This clonotype was detected a few times. The V and J genes are TRBV18 and TRBJ2-4; 11 nucleotides match TRBD1. Germline lookup yields CDR1 KGHSH and CDR2 LQKENI. The CDR3 consists of 16 residues. After removal of 5 bases from V and 6 bases from J, the junction contained 9 bases not matched to a gene. CDR3 protein: CASSSSDRGPVNIQYF. CDR3 nucleotide sequence: TGTGCCAGCTCATCATCGGACAGGGGGCCTGTAAACATTCAGTACTTC. The full variable domain, its missing parts supplied by reference TRBV18 and TRBJ2-4, is NAGVMQNPRHLVRRRGQEARLRCSPMKGHSHVYWYRQLPEEGLKFMVYLQKENIIDESGMPKERFSAEFPKEGPSILRIQQVVRGDSAAYFCASSSSDRGPVNIQYFGAGTRLSVL.

This clonotype turned up a few times. The chain uses TRBV11-2 and TRBJ2-5; 9 nucleotides agree with TRBD2. V trimming: 1 base; J trimming: 4 bases; junction bases outside the gene matches: 4. Per germline, CDR1 SGHAT and CDR2 FQNNGV. CDR3 length: 15 amino acids. CDR3 sequence reads: CASSLVSGGSETQYF. CDR3 bases: TGTGCCAGCAGCTTAGTGAGCGGGGGGTCAGAGACCCAGTACTTC.

This clonotype was picked up a small number of times. The chain uses TRBV20-1 and TRBJ1-2, with a tentative D call TRBD1 (5 bases). V was trimmed by 2 bases and J by 2 bases, leaving 9 bases between them. Germline CDR1 reads DFQATT; CDR2 reads SNEGSKA (reference sequence). The CDR3 sequence is 13 residues long. Here the CDR3 DNA reads TGCAGTGCTAGAAACGGGGCCAACTATGGCTACACCTTC. Protein sequence: CSARNGANYGYTF.

This clonotype was seen just once. The chain recombines TRBV3-1 with TRBJ2-7; D call uncertain. V lost 3 bases and J 2 bases, leaving 11 bases between the germline ends. Germline CDR1 is LGHDT and CDR2 is YNNKEL (reference sequence). This CDR3 is 14 amino acids long. The CDR3 bases are TGTGCCAGCAGCCAGCCGGATCTTCCCTACGAGCAGTACTTC. Translated, it gives CASSQPDLPYEQYF.

V gene TRBV7-2 combines with J gene TRBJ1-2; possible D gene TRBD1, 6 bases. Looked up from germline, CDR1 is SGHTA and CDR2 is FQGNSA. Trimming shortened V by 5 bases and J by 8 bases, and 21 bases separated the two germline ends. The CDR3 is made up of 15 amino acids. In nucleotides, the CDR3 is TGTGCCAGCAGCCCAGGAGGTTTCGGACAGTACGGCTACACCTTC. Its translation is CASSPGGFGQYGYTF.

The rearrangement joins TRBV5-1 to TRBJ2-2, with a weak D call TRBD2 (5 bases). The V end was cut by 7 bases, the J end by 4 bases, with 11 bases between. This CDR3 is built from 13 residues. The germline gives CDR1 SGHRS, CDR2 YFSETQ. The CDR3 protein is CASATGITGELFF. DNA for the CDR3: TGCGCCAGCGCAACCGGGATCACCGGGGAGCTGTTTTTT.

This clonotype was found a few times. The chain joins TRBV5-1 to TRBJ2-5; 7 bases match TRBD1. The tail of the sequence fits TRBJ2-1 better, so the J call may be wrong. This CDR3 has 15 amino acids. Germline assignment: CDR1 SGHRS and CDR2 YFSETQ. CDR3 amino acids: CASIQDRLFYNEQFF. The CDR3 nucleotides are TGCGCCAGCATACAGGACAGGCTTTTCTACAATGAGCAGTTCTTC.

This clonotype was found a few times. The chain joins TRBV20-1 to TRBJ2-5; D is perhaps TRBD1 (5 bases). CDR1 and CDR2 from the germline V gene are DFQATT and SNEGSKA (reference sequence). The CDR3 length is 15 residues. Trimming left V 1 base short and J 1 base short, with 13 bases between. CDR3 protein: CSARVAGWGQETQYF. The CDR3 nucleotides are TGCAGTGCTAGAGTAGCAGGGTGGGGCCAAGAGACCCAGTACTTC.

This chain uses TRBV27 with TRBJ1-2, with 8 positions matching TRBD1. The CDR3 has 13 amino acids. V lost 5 bases and J lost 6; bases outside the gene matches: 5. Germline lookup yields CDR1 MNHEY and CDR2 SMNVEV (reference sequence). Here the CDR3 DNA reads TGTGCCAGCAGTGACAGGGGAATCCATGGCTACACCTTC. Protein: CASSDRGIHGYTF.

V is TRBV27 and J is TRBJ2-1; 7 nucleotides line up with TRBD1. Germline V CDR1 and CDR2: MNHEY, SMNVEV (reference sequence). CDR3 size: 14 residues. Losses at the gene ends were 7 bases for V and 4 bases for J; bases not matched to a gene: 7. The CDR3 sequence is CASNRDSHYNEQFF. The CDR3 bases are TGTGCCAGCAACCGGGACAGTCATTACAATGAGCAGTTCTTC.

The chain joins TRBV12-3 or TRBV12-4 to TRBJ1-1; TRBD1 might be the D (5 bases). CDR3 size: 15 residues. Trimming left V 7 bases short and J 4 bases short, with 19 bases between. The CDR3 sequence is CASTLTVGGATEAFF. The CDR3 DNA reads as TGTGCCAGCACCCTAACCGTCGGGGGTGCCACTGAAGCTTTCTTT.

This clonotype was observed many times. The J gene is TRBJ2-5, the V gene TRBV7-2; D remains ambiguous. The J call may not be correct, given that the DNA end is closer to TRBJ2-1. This CDR3 has 14 amino acids. Germline loops: CDR1 SGHTA, CDR2 FQGNSA. The CDR3 reads CASSSLRGYLKQFF. CDR3 DNA sequence: TGTGCCAGCAGCTCCCTCCGAGGCTACCTTAAGCAGTTCTTC.